This T cell receptor (beta chain) was documented in a study of blood T cell repertoires in COVID-19. Assay: immunoSEQ multiplex PCR; the TCRdb copy retains only in-frame clones and omits some. The sample records around 250,000 clones, about 86% being singletons. CDR3 length: 14 residues. V was clipped by 4 bases and J by 1 base, with 11 bases between them. Germline V lookup: CDR1 SGDLS, CDR2 YYNGEE. This sequence originates from a man aged 25-40 years with acute COVID-19. The sequenced sample was PBMCs or T cells enriched from blood (not recorded which). V gene TRBV9 combines with J gene TRBJ1-1, with D hard to call. The chain's CDR3 is CASSPGERNTEAFF. The CDR3 DNA is TGTGCCAGCAGCCCCGGAGAGAGGAACACTGAAGCTTTCTTT.